This T cell receptor (beta chain) originates from a study of type 1 and type 2 diabetes patients. The CDR3 loop spans 14 amino acids. Germline trimming cut 2 bases from V and 3 bases from J; bases unmatched to any gene: 4. Germline V CDR1 and CDR2: MNHEY, SMNVEV (reference sequence). Amplification started from genomic DNA. A primer set of 30 forward and 13 reverse primers amplified the CDR3. TCRdb re-called the multiplex PCR reads with MiXCR, one entry per CDR3 protein. The sample records 250,000 or so distinct CDR3 sequences, around 50% being singletons. Study results and caveats: Both CD4+ and CD8+ type 2 diabetes repertoires showed significantly higher diversity than type 1. Type 2 diabetes and control V and J usage correlated highly, roughly 0.97.

Concerning this clonotype itself: Its specificity is unknown.

This receptor was identified in a man between 18 and 35 years old with type 2 diabetes. The sample comprised peripheral blood mononuclear cells (PBMCs). The chain uses TRBV27 and TRBJ2-7; 7 nucleotides agree with TRBD1. The CDR3 reads CASSLRGQFYEQYF. The CDR3 coding sequence is TGTGCCAGCAGTTTAAGGGGACAGTTCTACGAGCAGTACTTC.